The 29 T cell receptor beta chains reported below all come from one sample, sequenced in a study of T cells in Graves' hyperthyroidism and ophthalmopathy. The CDR3 regions of TCR beta were amplified from RNA transcripts. When the TCR CDR3 underwent first-round RT-PCR, the HTBI primer set was used. From the multiplex PCR reads, TCRdb called clonotypes with MiXCR, one entry per CDR3 protein. Counted here are a few hundred thousand distinct CDR3 sequences, 46% occurring once; the ten biggest clones make up about 8.3%. The specimen was peripheral blood or thyroid tissue (not recorded which). The receptor set was obtained from a woman aged 18-29 years with Graves' hyperthyroidism.

In this sample, this clonotype turned up many times. The genes are TRBV10-3 and TRBJ2-5, with D possibly matching TRBD2 (6 bases). V lost 3 bases and J lost 4, with 15 bases in between. This CDR3 has 15 amino acids. Per the germline V gene, CDR1 is ENHRY and CDR2 is SYGVKD. CDR3 loop: CAISDTGRRGETQYF. For the CDR3, the DNA is TGTGCCATCAGTGACACGGGCCGGAGGGGAGAGACCCAGTACTTC.

At least ten counts were recorded for this clonotype. CDR3 nucleotide sequence: TGTGCCAGCACCACAACTCGGGAGGCTGAGACCCAGTACTTC. Translation gives CASTTTREAETQYF. V gene TRBV6-5 combines with J gene TRBJ2-5, with 7 bases lining up with TRBD2. Germline assignment: CDR1 MNHEY and CDR2 SVGAGI. The CDR3 extends over 14 amino acids. The ends lost 7 bases at V and 5 bases at J; junction bases unmatched: 10.

This chain uses TRBV2 with TRBJ1-2, with TRBD1 matching 10 bases. Germline V gene sequence: CDR1 SNHLY, CDR2 FYNNEI. The CDR3 is 14 residues long. Losses at the gene ends were 6 bases for V and 8 bases for J; bases not matched to a gene: 9. The CDR3 DNA reads TGTGCCAGCAGCGGAACAGACAGGGGGCGAGGCTACACCTTC. Amino acid sequence: CASSGTDRGRGYTF. The whole variable domain, remainder taken from reference TRBV2 and TRBJ1-2, is EPEVTQTPSHQVTQMGQEVILRCVPISNHLYFYWYRQILGQKVEFLVSFYNNEISEKSEIFDDQFSVERPDGSNFTLKIRSTKLEDSAMYFCASSGTDRGRGYTFGSGTRLTVV.

V is TRBV24-1 and J is TRBJ2-1; TRBD2 aligns across 13 bases. Losses at the gene ends were 9 bases for V and 10 bases for J; bases not matched to a gene: 14. This CDR3 spans 16 amino acids. Germline values: CDR1 KGHDR, CDR2 SFDVKD. The chain's CDR3 is CATVGLGLAGVWEQFF. In DNA form, the CDR3 reads TGTGCCACCGTTGGACTTGGACTAGCGGGAGTATGGGAGCAGTTCTTC.

This clonotype was picked up a small number of times. The chain combines TRBV7-2 with TRBJ1-5; 8 nucleotides line up with TRBD2. The J call may be in error: the DNA end matches TRBJ2-3 better. The CDR3 is 16 amino acids. Germline V CDR1 and CDR2: SGHTA, FQGNSA. DNA for the CDR3: TGTGCCAGCAGCTTAGCGACGGGAGGGGTGTTTGATACGCAGTATTTT. This sequence encodes CASSLATGGVFDTQYF.

This clonotype was picked up a small number of times. This sequence joins TRBV6-1 and TRBJ2-7, with 12 bases fitting TRBD1. CDR3 length: 15 residues. The V and J ends lost 1 base and 4 bases, in that order; junction bases with no gene match: 2. The germline V gene encodes CDR1 MNHNS and CDR2 SASEGT. CDR3 amino acids: CASSEVGQGAYEQYF. The CDR3 nucleotides are TGTGCCAGCAGTGAAGTGGGACAGGGGGCATACGAGCAGTACTTC.

The chain is built from TRBV10-3 and TRBJ2-7, with 15 nucleotides matching TRBD2. With V trimmed by 10 bases and J by 3 bases, 13 bases remained unmatched. Looked up from germline, CDR1 is ENHRY and CDR2 is SYGVKD. This CDR3 comprises 17 residues. The CDR3 coding sequence is TGTGCCACCTCAGGACTAGCGGGAGGGACAGGGGGCTACGAGCAGTACTTC. Protein sequence: CATSGLAGGTGGYEQYF.

Ten or more counts support this clonotype. The rearrangement uses TRBV19 and TRBJ1-2; a possible D gene is TRBD1 (5 bases). The V end lost 1 base, the J end lost 2 bases, and 5 bases lay between the germline ends. From germline, CDR1 is LNHDA and CDR2 SQIVND (reference sequence). The CDR3 is made up of 13 amino acids. The CDR3 region has the DNA TGTGCCAGTAGTATAGGGACAAACTATGGCTACACCTTC. The encoded protein is CASSIGTNYGYTF.

This rearrangement joins TRBV20-1 to TRBJ2-5; D is possibly TRBD1 or TRBD2 (5 bases each). Trimming took 5 bases from V and 1 from J, leaving 11 bases between them. This CDR3 is built from 13 residues. Germline lookup yields CDR1 DFQATT and CDR2 SNEGSKA (reference sequence). This CDR3 reads CSASRGTQETQYF. In DNA, the CDR3 is TGCAGTGCTTCGCGTGGGACCCAAGAGACCCAGTACTTC.

This clonotype came up many times. The chain is built from TRBV7-9 and TRBJ2-2, with D uncertain. The V gene's germline CDR1 is SEHNR and CDR2 FQNEAQ (reference sequence). V was cut by 1 base and J by 3 bases, with 3 bases left in between. This CDR3 is 13 amino acids long. As DNA, the CDR3 is TGTGCCAGCAGCTTAGTGGACACCGGGGAGCTGTTTTTT. Translating it yields CASSLVDTGELFF. The full variable domain, in which reference TRBV7-9 and TRBJ2-2 provide the parts outside the CDR3, is DTGVSQNPRHKITKRGQNVTFRCDPISEHNRLYWYRQTLGQGPEFLTYFQNEAQLEKSRLLSDRFSAERPKGSFSTLEIQRTEQGDSAMYLCASSLVDTGELFFGEGSRLTVL.

V and J are TRBV9 and TRBJ1-1; D perhaps matches TRBD1 (6 bases). The CDR3 runs 15 residues. Between the trimmed V and J ends, which lost 1 base and 4 bases, there was a span of 14 bases. Germline V gene lookup returns CDR1 SGDLS and CDR2 YYNGEE. CDR3 coding DNA: TGTGCCAGCAGCGTAACAGGGCTAGGGGGCACTGAAGCTTTCTTT. Amino acid sequence: CASSVTGLGGTEAFF.

The J gene is TRBJ2-2, the V gene TRBV2; tentatively, D is TRBD1 or TRBD2 (5 bases each). Germline V gene lookup returns CDR1 SNHLY and CDR2 FYNNEI. V lost 8 bases and J 5 bases, leaving 15 bases between the germline ends. CDR3 length equals 14 residues. The CDR3 region has the DNA TGTGCCAGCGGGACGGGTGCGGATACCGGGGAGCTGTTTTTT. Its protein is CASGTGADTGELFF. Full variable domain (missing parts from reference TRBV2 and TRBJ2-2): EPEVTQTPSHQVTQMGQEVILRCVPISNHLYFYWYRQILGQKVEFLVSFYNNEISEKSEIFDDQFSVERPDGSNFTLKIRSTKLEDSAMYFCASGTGADTGELFFGEGSRLTVL.

This clonotype was detected only once. The rearrangement joins TRBV15 to TRBJ1-2, with 12 bases aligning to TRBD1. The CDR3 runs to 15 residues. V dropped 3 bases and J dropped 7; count of bases not matched to a gene: 6. Germline V gene data show CDR1 as LNHNV and CDR2 as YYDKDF (reference sequence). CDR3 amino acids: CATSSLGTGGGGYTF. The CDR3 DNA sequence: TGTGCCACCAGCAGCTTAGGGACAGGGGGCGGTGGCTACACCTTC.

This clonotype was picked up many times. The rearrangement links TRBV7-3 to TRBJ2-1; 7 bases align to TRBD1. V trimming: 0 bases; J trimming: 12 bases; junction bases outside the gene matches: 2. The germline CDR1 and CDR2 sequences are SGHTA and FQGTGA. The CDR3 is 12 residues long. CDR3 amino acids: CASSLTGGAQFF. The DNA of the CDR3 is TGTGCCAGCAGCTTAACAGGGGGCGCGCAGTTCTTC. Full variable domain (outside the CDR3, taken from reference TRBV7-3 and TRBJ2-1): GAGVSQTPSNKVTEKGKYVELRCDPISGHTALYWYRQSLGQGPEFLIYFQGTGAADDSGLPNDRFFAVRPEGSVSTLKIQRTERGDSAVYLCASSLTGGAQFFGPGTRLTVL.

This clonotype was seen at least ten times. This sequence joins TRBV2 and TRBJ1-3, with D perhaps matching TRBD1 (5 bases). The CDR3 has 14 amino acids. The V end was cut by 7 bases, the J end by 8 bases, with 18 bases between. Germline CDR1 and CDR2: SNHLY and FYNNEI. The CDR3: CASKAQGGADTIYF. CDR3 nucleotide sequence: TGTGCCAGCAAGGCGCAGGGTGGCGCGGACACCATATATTTT. The complete variable domain, with remaining parts taken from reference TRBV2 and TRBJ1-3, reads EPEVTQTPSHQVTQMGQEVILRCVPISNHLYFYWYRQILGQKVEFLVSFYNNEISEKSEIFDDQFSVERPDGSNFTLKIRSTKLEDSAMYFCASKAQGGADTIYFGEGSWLTVV.

The rearrangement links TRBV20-1 to TRBJ2-2; 7 bases line up with TRBD1. This CDR3 is built from 14 residues. V lost 3 bases and J lost 5; bases outside the gene matches: 6. Germline CDR1 reads DFQATT; CDR2 reads SNEGSKA (reference sequence). CDR3 sequence: CSASGDSYTGELFF. In nucleotides, the CDR3 is TGCAGTGCTAGCGGGGACAGTTATACCGGGGAGCTGTTTTTT.

The CDR3 nucleotides are TGTGCCAGCAGTTACTATCCCGGGACTAGCGGCAATGAGCAGTTCTTC. The encoded protein is CASSYYPGTSGNEQFF. This rearrangement joins TRBV6-5 to TRBJ2-5; 11 bases align to TRBD2. The J call may be wrong; the DNA end is better matched by TRBJ2-1. Germline V gene lookup returns CDR1 MNHEY and CDR2 SVGAGI. The CDR3 is 16 residues long.

This chain uses TRBV29-1 with TRBJ2-5; D is possibly TRBD2 (6 bases). Deletions cut 6 bases from V and 4 bases from J, with 12 bases between. Germline CDR1 and CDR2: SQVTM and ANQGSEA. CDR3 size: 12 residues. The CDR3 region is CSVGSGRETQYF. The CDR3 region has the DNA TGCAGCGTGGGCTCCGGGAGAGAGACCCAGTACTTC.

There are a few counts of this clonotype. V and J are TRBV11-2 and TRBJ2-5, with D hard to call. Germline V gives CDR1 SGHAT, CDR2 FQNNGV. The V end was cut by 4 bases, the J end by 6 bases, with 6 bases between. This CDR3 is 11 amino acids long. The CDR3 sequence: CASSSPKTQYF. CDR3 nucleotides: TGTGCCAGCAGCTCCCCAAAGACCCAGTACTTC.

The chain has TRBV20-1 and TRBJ1-1; the D gene is possibly TRBD1 (5 bases). V shed 0 bases and J shed 5 bases, with 13 bases lying between them. Germline CDR1 and CDR2: DFQATT and SNEGSKA (reference sequence). The CDR3 runs 14 residues. In nucleotides, the CDR3 is TGCAGTGCTAGAGAGAAGGGAGGGGAGACTGAAGCTTTCTTT. As protein: CSAREKGGETEAFF.

The CDR3 bases are TGCGCCAGCAGCCAACAGGGGAATGAGCAGTTCTTC. Translation: CASSQQGNEQFF. The chain employs TRBV5-1 and TRBJ2-7; 7 nucleotides line up with TRBD1. TRBJ2-1 matches the DNA end more closely, so the J call is doubtful. Germline CDR1 is SGHRS and CDR2 is YFSETQ. This CDR3 contains 12 residues.

The chain recombines TRBV11-3 with TRBJ2-3; 7 nucleotides agree with TRBD2. Trimming removed 1 base from V and 7 bases from J; junction bases left unmatched: 11. The CDR3 runs 16 residues. From germline, CDR1 is SGHNT and CDR2 YENEEA. The CDR3 coding sequence is TGTGCCAGCAGCTTAGGGACGACCGGGAGGTTAAATACGCAGTATTTT. The encoded protein is CASSLGTTGRLNTQYF.

This clonotype was recorded many times. V gene TRBV20-1 combines with J gene TRBJ1-3, with 7 bases identical to TRBD1. The CDR3 is 16 residues long. V lost 4 bases and J lost 0; bases outside the gene matches: 9. Per germline, CDR1 DFQATT and CDR2 SNEGSKA (reference sequence). The CDR3 loop is CSAITTGTFSGNTIYF. DNA of the CDR3: TGCAGTGCTATAACGACAGGGACTTTCTCTGGAAACACCATATATTTT.

V and J are TRBV7-9 and TRBJ1-2, with D possibly TRBD1 on 5 matching bases. Germline assignment: CDR1 SEHNR and CDR2 FQNEAQ (reference sequence). This CDR3 is 19 amino acids long. Trimming took off 1 base at V and 3 bases at J, with 24 bases between the two ends. CDR3 sequence (DNA): TGTGCCAGCAGCTTAGATACACTTAAACTAGCTTTCAGGGACTATGGCTACACCTTC. It translates to CASSLDTLKLAFRDYGYTF.

As regards this clonotype: Possible read error: a much larger clone is one base away. The chain carries TRBV5-6 and TRBJ2-5, with a possible D match to TRBD2 (6 bases). The V gene's germline CDR1 is SGHDT and CDR2 YYEEEE. Trimming cost V 1 base and J 8 bases, with 18 bases left between them. CDR3 length: 15 amino acids. The CDR3 DNA is TGTGCCAGCAGCTTGAGGACACTAGGAGGGGACACCCAGTACTTC. Encoded protein: CASSLRTLGGDTQYF.

This clonotype has more than one count but fewer than ten. The rearrangement joins TRBV7-2 to TRBJ2-5, with 7 bases fitting TRBD2. The CDR3 runs to 12 residues. The V segment lost 0 bases and the J segment 13 bases; nucleotides outside the gene matches: 5. Germline V lookup: CDR1 SGHTA, CDR2 FQGNSA. The CDR3 here is CASSLAGLSMYF. The CDR3 nucleotides read TGTGCCAGCAGCTTAGCGGGACTATCCATGTACTTC.

This clonotype was observed many times. The chain links TRBV20-1 to TRBJ2-3; a weak D match, TRBD1 (5 bases). The V end lost 2 bases, the J end lost 0 bases, and 15 bases lay between the germline ends. CDR1 and CDR2 from the germline V gene are DFQATT and SNEGSKA (reference sequence). The CDR3 spans 16 residues. CDR3 region: CSARSLTARSTDTQYF. CDR3 DNA sequence: TGCAGTGCTAGATCCCTGACAGCGCGGAGCACAGATACGCAGTATTTT.

A note on this clonotype: The junction and the germline gene differ at one end; a read error may be behind it. The CDR3 DNA reads as TGCGCCAGCAGCTCCATCGGGGAGCAGTACTTC. It specifies CASSSIGEQYF. The rearrangement links TRBV11-2 to TRBJ2-7; D is unresolved. This CDR3 is 11 amino acids long. Germline CDR1 and CDR2: SGHAT and FQNNGV.

A note on this clonotype: This may be a read error: a much more frequent sequence differs by one nucleotide. The missing conserved phenylalanine or tryptophan at the end of this CDR3 makes a read error likely. The V call is TRBV11-3, the J call TRBJ1-2; possible D gene TRBD1, 6 bases. CDR1 is SGHNT and CDR2 is YENEEA in the germline V gene. The CDR3 totals 13 residues. V was clipped by 5 bases and J by 2 bases, with 9 bases between them. The CDR3 DNA is TGTGCCAGCAGCGTCGGGACAAACTATGGCTACACCCTC. This translates into CASSVGTNYGYTL.